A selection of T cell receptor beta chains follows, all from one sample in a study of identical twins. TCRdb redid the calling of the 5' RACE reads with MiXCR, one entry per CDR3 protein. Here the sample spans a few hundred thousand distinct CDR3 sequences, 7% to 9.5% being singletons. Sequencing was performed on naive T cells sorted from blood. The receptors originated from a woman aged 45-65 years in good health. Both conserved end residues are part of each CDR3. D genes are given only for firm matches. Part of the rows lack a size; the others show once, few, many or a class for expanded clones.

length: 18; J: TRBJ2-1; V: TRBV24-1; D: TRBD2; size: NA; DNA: TGTGCCACCAGAGGGACTAGCGGGAGTAGCGGTTTCGGCGATGAGCAGTTCTTC; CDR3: CATRGTSGSSGFGDEQFF
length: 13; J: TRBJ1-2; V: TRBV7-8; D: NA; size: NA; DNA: TGTGCCAGCAGCCGAGGGGAAAACTATGGCTACACCTTC; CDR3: CASSRGENYGYTF
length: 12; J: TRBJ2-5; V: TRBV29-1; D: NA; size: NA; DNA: TGCAGCGTAACCCCCCTAGGAGAGACCCAGTACTTC; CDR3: CSVTPLGETQYF
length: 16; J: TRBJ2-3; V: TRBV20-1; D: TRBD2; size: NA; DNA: TGCAGTGCTCCCGGGGTAGCGGGAGGCAGCACAGATACGCAGTATTTT; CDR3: CSAPGVAGGSTDTQYF
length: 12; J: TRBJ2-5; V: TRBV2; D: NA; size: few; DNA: TGTGCCAGCAGTGGTGGGCGGGAGACCCAGTACTTC; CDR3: CASSGGRETQYF
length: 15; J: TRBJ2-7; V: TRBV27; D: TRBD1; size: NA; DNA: TGTGCCAGCAGTCTCATGACAGGGGGCCCCTACGAGCAGTACTTC; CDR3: CASSLMTGGPYEQYF
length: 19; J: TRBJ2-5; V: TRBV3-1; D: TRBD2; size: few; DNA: TGTGCCAGCAGCCAAGGGACCCCATTTGCTAGCGGGAGTCATGGGACCCAGTACTTC; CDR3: CASSQGTPFASGSHGTQYF
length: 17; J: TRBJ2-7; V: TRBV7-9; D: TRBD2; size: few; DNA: TGTGCCAGCAGCGTCGGACAACTAGCGGGAGCCGCCATCGAGCAGTACTTC; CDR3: CASSVGQLAGAAIEQYF
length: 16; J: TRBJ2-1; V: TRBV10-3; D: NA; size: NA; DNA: TGTGCCATCAGTGAATGGGGGGCGAGCTCCTACAATGAGCAGTTCTTC; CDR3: CAISEWGASSYNEQFF
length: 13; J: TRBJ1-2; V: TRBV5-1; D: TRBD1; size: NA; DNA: TGCGCCAGCAGCTCGACAGGGCTCCGGGGCTACACCTTC; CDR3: CASSSTGLRGYTF
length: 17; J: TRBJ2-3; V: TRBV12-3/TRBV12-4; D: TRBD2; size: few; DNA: TGTGCCAGCAGAGGACTAGCGGGAGCATTCAACACAGATACGCAGTATTTT; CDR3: CASRGLAGAFNTDTQYF
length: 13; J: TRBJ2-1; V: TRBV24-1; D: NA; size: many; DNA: TGTGCCACCAGGGTAGCAGGGGGGAATGAGCAGTTCTTC; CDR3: CATRVAGGNEQFF
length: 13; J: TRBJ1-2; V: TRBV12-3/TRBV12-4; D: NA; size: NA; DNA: TGTGCCAGCAGTTTCGAACAGCGATATGGCTACACCTTC; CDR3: CASSFEQRYGYTF
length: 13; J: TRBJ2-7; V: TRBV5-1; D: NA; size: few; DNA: TGCGCCAGCAGCGAGGGCGTTGGATACGAGCAGTACTTC; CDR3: CASSEGVGYEQYF
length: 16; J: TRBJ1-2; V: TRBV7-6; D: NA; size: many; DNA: TGTGCCAGCAGACCCGGGGGGTGGGATCGAGACTATGGCTACACCTTC; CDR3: CASRPGGWDRDYGYTF
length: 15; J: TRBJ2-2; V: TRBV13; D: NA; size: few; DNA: TGTGCCAGCAGCTTAACTGATTGGGGTACCGGGGAGCTGTTTTTT; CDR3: CASSLTDWGTGELFF
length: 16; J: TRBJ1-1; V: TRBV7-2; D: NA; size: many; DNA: TGTGCCAGCAGGCTAACCGAAGGGTATGGTGACACTGAAGCTTTCTTT; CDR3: CASRLTEGYGDTEAFF
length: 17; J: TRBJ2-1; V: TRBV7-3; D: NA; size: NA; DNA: TGTGCCAGCAGCCCCTGGGGGAGCGCGAGCTCCTACAATGAGCAGTTCTTC; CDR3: CASSPWGSASSYNEQFF
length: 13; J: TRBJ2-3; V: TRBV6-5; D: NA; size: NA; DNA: TGTGCCAGCAGTTACAGGAGCACAGATACGCAGTATTTT; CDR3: CASSYRSTDTQYF
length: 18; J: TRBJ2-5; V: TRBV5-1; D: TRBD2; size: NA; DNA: TGCGCCAGCAGCTTGGCTACTAGCGCGGGAGTTGATCAAGAGACCCAGTACTTC; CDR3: CASSLATSAGVDQETQYF
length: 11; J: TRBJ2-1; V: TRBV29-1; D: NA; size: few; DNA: TGCAGCGTACAGTCCCCTAATGAGCAGTTCTTC; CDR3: CSVQSPNEQFF
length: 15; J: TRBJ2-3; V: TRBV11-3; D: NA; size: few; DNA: TGTGCCAGCACCCAAGCCGCAGCTGGTTGGGATACGCAGTATTTT; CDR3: CASTQAAAGWDTQYF